This T cell receptor (beta chain) originates from a study of cytomegalovirus exposure and HLA in healthy donors. Study-wide background: Previous work identified some 120 million unique TCR beta sequences from 150 million to 200 million T cells.

Healthy donors of bone marrow made up the group. Whole-study results and caveats: V segments that were indistinguishable, TRBV6-2 and TRBV6-3 among them, were omitted from analysis.

This PCR relied on a set of 60 Vbeta primers and 13 Jbeta primers. Profiled with immunoSEQ multiplex PCR; TCRdb holds only in-frame clones, not every one. The repertoire includes fewer than 250,000 clones, more than 60% of them detected once, and 15% sits in the top ten. Details on this clone: What it binds is not known.

In germline, CDR1 is SGHVS, CDR2 FQNEAQ. Trimming cost V 5 bases and J 4 bases; bases outside gene matches: 9. The CDR3 runs 15 residues. The sequenced sample was PBMCs. This rearrangement joins TRBV7-8 to TRBJ2-7; 9 bases agree with TRBD1. The sequence came from a man aged 35 to 55 in good health and CMV-seronegative. In DNA form, the CDR3 reads TGTGCCAGCAGCGCCCAGACAGGGGGTTTGTACGAGCAGTACTTC. Translation gives CASSAQTGGLYEQYF.